The 3 T cell receptor beta chains below come from one sample, sequenced in a study of shared clonotypes between healthy human individuals. Profiled with immunoSEQ multiplex PCR; TCRdb holds only in-frame clones, not every one. The table lists hundreds of thousands of clones, around 96% of them singletons. Selected positively for CCR7 and CD45RO-negative, naive CD8 cells excluded terminally differentiated effector memory CD45RA+ cells. The sequenced material came from naive CD8+ T cells sorted from blood. The source of these receptors is a woman in her 30s in good health.

The chain employs TRBV28 and TRBJ2-1; 7 nucleotides agree with TRBD2. Germline CDR1 and CDR2: MDHEN and SYDVKM. This CDR3 comprises 16 residues. With V trimmed by 5 bases and J by 2 bases, 9 bases remained unmatched. CDR3 sequence (DNA): TGTGCCAGCAGTACCCTTTGGGCGGGGGCCTACAATGAGCAGTTCTTC. Protein sequence: CASSTLWAGAYNEQFF.

This clone was counted a single time. The chain combines TRBV6-6 with TRBJ2-5, with 7 positions matching TRBD2. The V gene's germline CDR1 is MNHNY and CDR2 SVGAGI (reference sequence). This CDR3 spans 14 amino acids. Trimming at V came to 3 bases and at J to 3 bases, leaving 4 bases not matched to a gene. CDR3 nucleotides: TGTGCCAGCAGTTATGGGGGGGAGGAAGAGACCCAGTACTTC. As protein: CASSYGGEEETQYF.

In its sample, this clone was seen a few times. V gene TRBV5-8 combines with J gene TRBJ1-4; D gene ambiguous. Germline CDR1 reads SGHTS; CDR2 reads YDEGEE. The CDR3 has 12 amino acids. V dropped 0 bases and J dropped 13 bases, with 10 bases sitting between them. The CDR3 nucleotides are TGTGCCAGCAGCTTGGTTACTGTCAGACTGTTTTTT. Its translation: CASSLVTVRLFF.